This T cell receptor (beta chain) was found in a study of cytomegalovirus exposure and HLA in healthy donors. This clone is a singleton in its sample. Its antigen is still unknown. V was shortened by 4 bases and J by 1 base, with 14 bases between the two germline ends. Germline loops: CDR1 SGHRS, CDR2 YFSETQ. The CDR3 sequence is 16 residues long. Whole-study results and caveats: With further analysis later on, most CMV-associated TCR beta chains appeared HLA-restricted.

Primers: 60 Vbeta forward and 13 Jbeta reverse. Only in-frame clones appear in the TCRdb table, and some are missing; sequencing was by immunoSEQ multiplex PCR. The sample records about 200,000 clones, almost 85% being singletons. The gene calls are TRBV5-1 and TRBJ2-2; D is uncertain. Material: PBMCs. The receptor's source is a woman in her forties or fifties in good health and CMV-seronegative. The CDR3 nucleotides read TGCGCCAGCAGCCCACCGGTGGTTGGGAACACCGGGGAGCTGTTTTTT. Translated, it gives CASSPPVVGNTGELFF.